The 10 T cell receptor beta chains below all came from one sample that was sequenced in a study of blood T cell repertoires in COVID-19. The table came from immunoSEQ multiplex PCR; TCRdb's copy has only in-frame clones and leaves some out. The sample contains roughly 120,000 clones, approximately 89% of which appear only once. Sequencing was performed on peripheral blood. Every receptor here comes from a woman aged 60-75 years with COVID-19, enrolled during active disease.

This chain links TRBV10-1 with TRBJ1-5, with TRBD1 matching over 9 bases. The CDR3 has 14 residues. J gave up 3 bases and V 5 bases, and 2 bases lay outside the gene matches. Germline CDR1 WNHNN, CDR2 SYGVQD (reference sequence). The CDR3 spells CASSRTGDNQPQHF. DNA of the CDR3: TGCGCCAGCAGTAGGACAGGGGACAATCAGCCCCAGCATTTT.

The chain carries TRBV7-2 and TRBJ2-6; possible D gene TRBD2, 5 bases. CDR1 and CDR2 from the germline V gene are SGHTA and FQGNSA. Trimming cost V 4 bases and J 2 bases, with 9 bases left between them. CDR3 length: 15 amino acids. The CDR3 reads CASSSRGAGANVLTF. As DNA, the CDR3 is TGTGCCAGCAGCTCCCGGGGTGCTGGGGCCAACGTCCTGACTTTC.

V is TRBV3-1 (or the pseudogene TRBV3-2) and J is TRBJ2-5, with TRBD2 matching 11 bases. This CDR3 region has 15 residues. Germline assignment: CDR1 LGHDT and CDR2 YNNKEL (reference sequence). Unmatched junction bases numbered 6, after V lost 4 bases and J lost 5 bases. The CDR3 DNA reads as TGTGCCAGCAGCCGACTAGCGGGGTCCGGGGAGACCCAGTACTTC. The encoded protein is CASSRLAGSGETQYF.

A word on this clone: Other DNA sequences in the sample encode the same CDR3. This chain connects TRBV7-9 to TRBJ2-3; 12 positions agree with TRBD2. V was pared by 2 bases and J by 5 bases, with 2 bases of the junction left unmatched. The CDR3 is made up of 15 amino acids. CDR1 is SEHNR, CDR2 FQNEAQ, per germline (reference sequence). The DNA for the CDR3 is TGTGCCAGCAGCTTACTAGCGGGGGGGCAAGATACGCAGTATTTT. This encodes CASSLLAGGQDTQYF.

This sequence joins TRBV3-1 (or the pseudogene TRBV3-2) and TRBJ1-1; 7 bases map to TRBD1. J lost 4 bases, V lost 2 bases, and 1 base had no gene match. This CDR3 is built from 13 residues. Per germline, CDR1 LGHDT and CDR2 YNNKEL (reference sequence). The CDR3 DNA reads as TGTGCCAGCAGCCAAAGGGGGCGCACTGAAGCTTTCTTT. Translating gives CASSQRGRTEAFF.

The V gene is TRBV11-2, the J gene TRBJ2-1; 11 nucleotides align to TRBD2. The CDR3 has 16 amino acids. Germline trimming cut 0 bases from V and 8 bases from J; bases unmatched to any gene: 6. CDR1 is SGHAT and CDR2 is FQNNGV in the germline V gene. The CDR3 region is CASSLEVAGGRHEQFF. CDR3 DNA: TGTGCCAGCAGCTTAGAAGTAGCGGGGGGGCGCCATGAGCAGTTCTTC.

As to this clone: Other DNA sequences in this sample translate to the same CDR3. The chain has TRBV6-6 and TRBJ1-1, with 10 bases identical to TRBD1. Germline loops: CDR1 MNHNY, CDR2 SVGAGI (reference sequence). There are 15 residues in the CDR3. After removal of 6 bases from V and 0 bases from J, the junction contained 4 bases not matched to a gene. The CDR3 DNA reads TGTGCCAGCAGCCCGGGACAGGGGATGAACACTGAAGCTTTCTTT. Encoded protein: CASSPGQGMNTEAFF.

This clone showed up just once. Different DNA sequences within this sample yield the same CDR3. The chain is built from TRBV7-3 and TRBJ1-1, with D perhaps TRBD1 (5 bases). The CDR3 is made up of 13 amino acids. Germline lookup yields CDR1 SGHTA and CDR2 FQGTGA. V was shortened by 2 bases and J by 3 bases, with 7 bases between the two germline ends. CDR3 region: CASSLQGDTEAFF. The DNA for the CDR3 is TGTGCCAGCAGCTTACAGGGCGACACTGAAGCTTTCTTT.

The chain links TRBV11-2 to TRBJ1-1; D gene unclear. Germline V lookup: CDR1 SGHAT, CDR2 FQNNGV. The CDR3 contains 11 residues. Trimming removed 3 bases at V and 8 bases at J, with 7 bases between. CDR3 region: CASSFAVEAFF. Here the CDR3 DNA reads TGTGCCAGCAGCTTCGCAGTCGAAGCTTTCTTT.

This clone appeared a single time. The CDR3 spells CASSLAVGSSYNEQFF. The CDR3 DNA is TGTGCCAGCAGCTTAGCGGTGGGGAGCTCCTACAATGAGCAGTTCTTC. The gene calls are TRBV11-2 and TRBJ2-1; a possible D gene is TRBD2 (5 bases). Germline V gene lookup returns CDR1 SGHAT and CDR2 FQNNGV. V lost 1 base and J lost 0, with 10 bases in between. The CDR3 has 16 residues.